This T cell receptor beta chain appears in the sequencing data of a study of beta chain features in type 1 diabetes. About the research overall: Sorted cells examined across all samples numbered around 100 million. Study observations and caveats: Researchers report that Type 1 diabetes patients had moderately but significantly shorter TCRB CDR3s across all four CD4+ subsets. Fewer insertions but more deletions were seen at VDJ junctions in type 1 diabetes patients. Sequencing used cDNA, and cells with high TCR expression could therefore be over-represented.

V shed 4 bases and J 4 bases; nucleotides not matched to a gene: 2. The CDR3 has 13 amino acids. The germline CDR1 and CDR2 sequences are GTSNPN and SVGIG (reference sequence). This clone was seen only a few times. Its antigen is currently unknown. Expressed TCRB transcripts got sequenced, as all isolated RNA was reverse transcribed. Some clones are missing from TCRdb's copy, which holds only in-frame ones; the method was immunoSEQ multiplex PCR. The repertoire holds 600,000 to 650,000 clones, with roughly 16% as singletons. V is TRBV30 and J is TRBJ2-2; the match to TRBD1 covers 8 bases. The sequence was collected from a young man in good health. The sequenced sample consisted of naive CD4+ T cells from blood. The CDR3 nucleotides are TGTGCCTGGACAGGGGGCGGCACCGGGGAGCTGTTTTTT. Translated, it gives CAWTGGGTGELFF.